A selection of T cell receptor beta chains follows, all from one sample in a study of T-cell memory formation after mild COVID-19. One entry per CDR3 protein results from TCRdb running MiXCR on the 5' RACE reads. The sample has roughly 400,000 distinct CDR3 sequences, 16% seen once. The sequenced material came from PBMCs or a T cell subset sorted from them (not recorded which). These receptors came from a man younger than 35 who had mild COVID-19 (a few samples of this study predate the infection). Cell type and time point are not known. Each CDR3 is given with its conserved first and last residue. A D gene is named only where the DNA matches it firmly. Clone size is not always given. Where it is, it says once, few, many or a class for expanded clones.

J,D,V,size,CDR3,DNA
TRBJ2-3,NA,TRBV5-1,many,CASSLASVLRDTQYF,TGCGCCAGCAGCTTGGCCTCCGTCCTGCGGGATACGCAGTATTTT
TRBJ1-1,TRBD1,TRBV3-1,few,CASSLGDRRGAEAFF,TGTGCCAGCAGCCTCGGGGACAGGCGGGGAGCTGAAGCTTTCTTT
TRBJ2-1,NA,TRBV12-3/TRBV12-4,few,CASSRDPWNEQFF,TGTGCCAGCAGCCGGGACCCCTGGAATGAGCAGTTCTTC
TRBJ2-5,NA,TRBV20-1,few,CSARVTGQETQYF,TGCAGTGCTAGAGTCACAGGGCAAGAGACCCAGTACTTC
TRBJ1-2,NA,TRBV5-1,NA,CASSQPGQSYGYTF,TGCGCCAGCAGCCAACCCGGACAGAGCTATGGCTACACCTTC
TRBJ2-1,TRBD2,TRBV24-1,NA,CATSGAGGVYNEQFF,TGTGCCACCAGTGGAGCGGGGGGGGTCTACAATGAGCAGTTCTTC
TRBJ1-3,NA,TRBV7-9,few,CANSPGGQPGNTIYF,TGTGCCAACAGCCCCGGGGGGCAACCTGGAAACACCATATATTTT
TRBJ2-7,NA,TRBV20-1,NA,CSATRGDYEQYF,TGCAGTGCCACCAGGGGGGACTACGAGCAGTACTTC
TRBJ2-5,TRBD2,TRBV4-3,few,CASSQDSGVSGGAETQYF,TGCGCCAGCAGCCAAGATTCGGGTGTGAGCGGGGGGGCGGAGACCCAGTACTTC
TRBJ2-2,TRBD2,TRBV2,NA,CASSERLAGNTGELFF,TGTGCCAGCAGTGAAAGGCTAGCGGGTAACACCGGGGAGCTGTTTTTT
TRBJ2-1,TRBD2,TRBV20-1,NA,CSARDNSGGSYNEQFF,TGCAGTGCTAGAGATAACTCGGGAGGCTCCTACAATGAGCAGTTCTTC
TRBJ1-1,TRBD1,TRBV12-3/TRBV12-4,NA,CASMQPGQVNTEAFF,TGTGCCAGCATGCAACCGGGACAGGTGAACACTGAAGCTTTCTTT
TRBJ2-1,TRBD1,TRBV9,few,CASNHRGEDEQFF,TGTGCCAGCAACCACAGGGGGGAGGATGAGCAGTTCTTC
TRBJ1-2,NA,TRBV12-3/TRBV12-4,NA,CASMDGGVYGYTF,TGTGCCAGTATGGACGGAGGAGTCTATGGCTACACCTTC